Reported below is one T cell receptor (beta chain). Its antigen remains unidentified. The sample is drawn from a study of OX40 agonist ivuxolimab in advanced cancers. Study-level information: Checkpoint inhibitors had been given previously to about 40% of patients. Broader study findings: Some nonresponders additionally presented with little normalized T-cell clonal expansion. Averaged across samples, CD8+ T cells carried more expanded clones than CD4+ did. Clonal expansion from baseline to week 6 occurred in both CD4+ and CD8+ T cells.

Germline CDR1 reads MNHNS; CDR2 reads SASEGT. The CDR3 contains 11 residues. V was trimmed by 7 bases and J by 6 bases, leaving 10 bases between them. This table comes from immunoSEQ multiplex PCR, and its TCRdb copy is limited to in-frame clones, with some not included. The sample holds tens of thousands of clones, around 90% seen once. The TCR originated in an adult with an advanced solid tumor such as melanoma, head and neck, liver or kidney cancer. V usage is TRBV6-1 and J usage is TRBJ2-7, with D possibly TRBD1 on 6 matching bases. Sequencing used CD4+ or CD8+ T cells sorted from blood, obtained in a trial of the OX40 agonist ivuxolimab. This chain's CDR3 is CASTTGPEQYF. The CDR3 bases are TGTGCCAGCACAACAGGGCCCGAGCAGTACTTC.